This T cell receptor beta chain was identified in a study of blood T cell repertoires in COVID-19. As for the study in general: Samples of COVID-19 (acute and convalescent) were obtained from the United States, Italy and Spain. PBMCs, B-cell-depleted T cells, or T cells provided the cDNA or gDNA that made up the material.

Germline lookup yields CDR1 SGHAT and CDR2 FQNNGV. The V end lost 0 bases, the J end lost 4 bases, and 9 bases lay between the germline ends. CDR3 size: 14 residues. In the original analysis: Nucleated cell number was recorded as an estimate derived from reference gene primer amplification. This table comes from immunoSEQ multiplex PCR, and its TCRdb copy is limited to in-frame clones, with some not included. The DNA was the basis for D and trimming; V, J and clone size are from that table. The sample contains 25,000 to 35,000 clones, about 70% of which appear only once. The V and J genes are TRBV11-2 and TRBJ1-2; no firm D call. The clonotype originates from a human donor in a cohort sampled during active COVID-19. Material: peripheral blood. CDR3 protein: CASSLDARSYGYTF. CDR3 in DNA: TGTGCCAGCAGCTTAGATGCCAGATCCTATGGCTACACCTTC. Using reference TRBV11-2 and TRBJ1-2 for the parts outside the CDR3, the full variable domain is EAGVAQSPRYKIIEKRQSVAFWCNPISGHATLYWYQQILGQGPKLLIQFQNNGVVDDSQLPKDRFSAERLKGVDSTLKIQPAKLEDSAVYLCASSLDARSYGYTFGSGTRLTVV.